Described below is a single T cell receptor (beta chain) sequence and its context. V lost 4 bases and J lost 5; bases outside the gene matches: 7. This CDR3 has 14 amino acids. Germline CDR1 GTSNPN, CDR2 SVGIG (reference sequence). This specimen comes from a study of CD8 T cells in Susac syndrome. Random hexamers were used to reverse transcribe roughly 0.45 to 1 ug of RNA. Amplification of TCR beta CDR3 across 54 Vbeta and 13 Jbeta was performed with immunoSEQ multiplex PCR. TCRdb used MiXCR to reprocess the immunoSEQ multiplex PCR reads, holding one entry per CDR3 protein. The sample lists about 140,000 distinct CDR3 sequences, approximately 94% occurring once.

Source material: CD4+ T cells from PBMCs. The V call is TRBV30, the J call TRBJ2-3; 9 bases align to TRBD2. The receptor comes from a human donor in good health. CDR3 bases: TGTGCCTGGACTGGATGGCGGGAGGGAGATACGCAGTATTTT. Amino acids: CAWTGWREGDTQYF. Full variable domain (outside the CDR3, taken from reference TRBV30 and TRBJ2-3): SQTIHQWPATLVQPVGSPLSLECTVEGTSNPNLYWYRQAAGRGLQLLFYSVGIGQISSEVPQNLSASRPQDRQFILSSKKLLLSDSGFYLCAWTGWREGDTQYFGPGTRLTVL.